Below, one T cell receptor (beta chain) is given with its context. These data come from a study of blood T cell repertoires in COVID-19. Study as a whole: The United States, Italy and Spain provided the acute and convalescent COVID-19 samples. In each case, the material was cDNA or gDNA derived from T cells, B-cell-depleted T cells, or PBMCs.

Per the original data handling: Amplification from reference gene primers served as the basis for estimated nucleated cell counts. Generated by immunoSEQ multiplex PCR, the TCRdb table keeps only in-frame clones and is missing some. That table supplies the V and J calls and clone size; D and trimming were determined from the DNA. The sample includes around 190,000 clones, approximately 80% of them seen just once. The clonotype was recovered from a man aged 60 to 75 with acute or convalescent COVID-19. Sequences were obtained from peripheral blood.

CDR3 DNA sequence: TGCGCCAGCAGCGCTAACCGGGACAACTACGAGCAGTACTTC. This translates into CASSANRDNYEQYF. This sequence joins TRBV5-1 and TRBJ2-7, with D perhaps TRBD1 (6 bases). The CDR3 loop spans 14 amino acids. With 4 bases removed from V and 3 bases from J, the gap between germline ends came to 14 bases. CDR1 and CDR2 (germline): SGHRS, YFSETQ.